One and the same sample provided the 25 T cell receptor beta chains below, sequenced in a study of blood T cell repertoires in COVID-19. The table came from immunoSEQ multiplex PCR; TCRdb's copy has only in-frame clones and leaves some out. The sample yields about 140,000 clones, 84% seen once. The sequenced material came from PBMCs or T cells enriched from blood (not recorded which). These receptors all come from a woman aged 45-60 years with acute COVID-19.

The J gene is TRBJ1-6, the V gene TRBV7-8; maybe TRBD1 (5 bases). Germline V gene sequence: CDR1 SGHVS, CDR2 FQNEAQ. Trimming removed 6 bases at V and 8 bases at J, with 17 bases between. The CDR3 consists of 15 residues. The CDR3 DNA reads as TGTGCCAGCAGTCGAGGACATTCTGGGGATTCACCCCTCCACTTT. Its protein product is CASSRGHSGDSPLHF. Full variable domain (remainder filled in from reference TRBV7-8 and TRBJ1-6): GAGVSQSPRYKVAKRGQDVALRCDPISGHVSLFWYQQALGQGPEFLTYFQNEAQLDKSGLPSDRFFAERPEGSVSTLKIQRTQQEDSAVYLCASSRGHSGDSPLHFGNGTRLTVT.

The chain has TRBV28 and TRBJ2-7, with 10 bases matching TRBD1. Germline CDR1 is MDHEN and CDR2 is SYDVKM. V trimming: 3 bases; J trimming: 4 bases; junction bases outside the gene matches: 6. The CDR3 spans 15 residues. CDR3 DNA sequence: TGTGCCAGCAGTTTCCGACAGGGGGCTCGTTACGAGCAGTACTTC. The encoded protein is CASSFRQGARYEQYF.

J is TRBJ1-1 and V is TRBV5-1; D gene uncertain. Trimming took 0 bases from V and 7 from J, leaving 13 bases between them. The germline V gene encodes CDR1 SGHRS and CDR2 YFSETQ. This CDR3 spans 14 amino acids. The CDR3 coding sequence is TGCGCCAGCAGCTTGGACGGAGAAGGTAATGAAGCTTTCTTT. Its translation: CASSLDGEGNEAFF.

This rearrangement joins TRBV2 to TRBJ1-1; D is undetermined. The germline V and J ends were trimmed by 3 bases and 11 bases, with 13 bases remaining between them. Germline V gene data show CDR1 as SNHLY and CDR2 as FYNNEI. The CDR3 has 12 amino acids. Here the CDR3 DNA reads TGTGCCAGCAGTGACCGGGATGGCGTTGCTTTCTTT. Translated: CASSDRDGVAFF.

The rearrangement links TRBV19 to TRBJ2-7; perhaps TRBD1 as D (6 bases). CDR3 length equals 15 residues. V dropped 5 bases and J dropped 2 bases, with 16 bases sitting between them. CDR1 and CDR2 (germline): LNHDA, SQIVND (reference sequence). CDR3 protein: CASSPQTGPTYEQYF. CDR3 DNA sequence: TGTGCCAGTAGTCCACAGACAGGACCTACCTACGAGCAGTACTTC.

The chain uses TRBV11-2 and TRBJ1-2; maybe TRBD1 (5 bases). The CDR3 is 14 amino acids. V was shortened by 0 bases and J by 7 bases, with 12 bases between the two germline ends. CDR1 SGHAT and CDR2 FQNNGV come from the germline V gene. This CDR3 reads CASSLDRAGGGYTF. For the CDR3, the DNA is TGTGCCAGCAGCTTAGACAGGGCCGGGGGTGGCTACACCTTC.

The V gene is TRBV2, the J gene TRBJ1-2, with 7 positions matching TRBD1. J gave up 7 bases and V 1 base, and 9 bases lay outside the gene matches. This CDR3 comprises 15 residues. CDR1 and CDR2 (germline): SNHLY, FYNNEI. CDR3 coding DNA: TGTGCCAGCAGTGAAGTCATGACAGGGATGACTGGCTACACCTTC. Amino acid sequence: CASSEVMTGMTGYTF.

V is TRBV6-5 and J is TRBJ2-1; 8 nucleotides line up with TRBD2. Trimming took 6 bases from V and 7 from J; bases not matched to a gene: 5. CDR1 and CDR2 from the germline V gene are MNHEY and SVGAGI. This CDR3 has 13 residues. CDR3 coding DNA: TGTGCCAGCAGGGGGACTAGGAGGAATGAGCAGTTCTTC. This sequence encodes CASRGTRRNEQFF.

V and J are TRBV19 and TRBJ1-5; maybe TRBD1 (6 bases). The V and J ends lost 4 bases and 1 base respectively, with 8 bases between them. The CDR3 loop spans 14 amino acids. The germline gives CDR1 LNHDA, CDR2 SQIVND (reference sequence). The CDR3, as DNA: TGTGCCAGTAGTAGCCAGGGGAGCAATCAGCCCCAGCATTTT. It translates to CASSSQGSNQPQHF.

The rearrangement joins TRBV4-1 to TRBJ2-5; tentative D call: TRBD1 (6 bases). Trimming took off 5 bases at V and 2 bases at J, with 15 bases between the two ends. This CDR3 region has 15 residues. Per germline, CDR1 MGHRA and CDR2 YSYEKL. The chain's CDR3 is CASSDRTGIQETQYF. CDR3 bases: TGCGCCAGCAGCGATCGCACAGGGATTCAAGAGACCCAGTACTTC.

The V and J genes are TRBV7-9 and TRBJ2-2; 9 bases align to TRBD2. The germline gives CDR1 SEHNR, CDR2 FQNEAQ (reference sequence). V lost 3 bases and J lost 4; bases outside the gene matches: 12. The length of the CDR3 is 18 residues. In nucleotides, the CDR3 is TGTGCCAGCAGCTTTGGTATGGGTAGCGGGAGAGGCACCGGGGAGCTGTTTTTT. It codes for CASSFGMGSGRGTGELFF.

This chain connects TRBV11-2 to TRBJ2-5; weak D call: TRBD2 (7 bases). CDR3 length: 12 amino acids. CDR1 and CDR2 (germline): SGHAT, FQNNGV. Trimming removed 0 bases at V and 13 bases at J, with 12 bases between. DNA of the CDR3: TGTGCCAGCAGCTTAGAATGGGGGGGCCTGTACTTC. This sequence encodes CASSLEWGGLYF.

The chain recombines TRBV9 with TRBJ2-6, with D unresolved. The ends were cut back, 1 base at V and 0 bases at J, with 5 bases in the middle. Germline V gives CDR1 SGDLS, CDR2 YYNGEE. This CDR3 is 15 amino acids long. In DNA form, the CDR3 reads TGTGCCAGCAGCGTACAGGACTCTGGGGCCAACGTCCTGACTTTC. Amino acids: CASSVQDSGANVLTF.

This clone occurred a few times. This sequence joins TRBV2 and TRBJ2-5; 10 bases map to TRBD1. V lost 4 bases and J lost 1; bases outside the gene matches: 6. The CDR3 is 16 residues long. Germline V lookup: CDR1 SNHLY, CDR2 FYNNEI. The CDR3 reads CASSAGGTGVQETQYF. Written as DNA, the CDR3 is TGTGCCAGCAGTGCGGGCGGGACAGGGGTCCAAGAGACCCAGTACTTC.

The chain combines TRBV15 with TRBJ1-2; 7 bases are a match to TRBD1. Trimming took 5 bases from V and 1 from J; bases not matched to a gene: 7. The germline gives CDR1 LNHNV, CDR2 YYDKDF (reference sequence). This CDR3 is built from 15 residues. Here the CDR3 DNA reads TGTGCCACCAGCCCCGGGACAGTCTTTAACTATGGCTACACCTTC. As protein: CATSPGTVFNYGYTF.

The chain combines TRBV30 with TRBJ2-7; D possibly corresponds to TRBD1 (5 bases). V was clipped by 5 bases and J by 0 bases, with 11 bases between them. Germline CDR1 GTSNPN, CDR2 SVGIG (reference sequence). There are 13 residues in the CDR3. CDR3 sequence (DNA): TGTGCCTGGGCGAGACAGCTCTCCTACGAGCAGTACTTC. Protein: CAWARQLSYEQYF.

V usage is TRBV30 and J usage is TRBJ1-5, with 7 bases matching TRBD1. Germline V gives CDR1 GTSNPN, CDR2 SVGIG (reference sequence). With 2 bases clipped from V and 7 bases from J, the junction kept 5 bases outside the gene matches. The CDR3 is made up of 13 amino acids. The DNA of the CDR3 is TGTGCCTGGAGTATCCAGGGGGAGCAGCCCCAGCATTTT. Residues: CAWSIQGEQPQHF.

This rearrangement joins TRBV7-2 to TRBJ1-2, with a tentative D call TRBD1 (6 bases). The CDR3 has 16 amino acids. V lost 2 bases, J lost 8 bases, and 21 bases lay in between. Germline V gene sequence: CDR1 SGHTA, CDR2 FQGNSA. This CDR3 reads CASSLSSTGGTEGYTF. Written as DNA, the CDR3 is TGTGCCAGCAGCTTATCCTCGACAGGCGGAACGGAGGGCTACACCTTC. Looking up the rest from reference TRBV7-2 and TRBJ1-2 gives the full variable domain: GAGVSQSPSNKVTEKGKDVELRCDPISGHTALYWYRQSLGQGLEFLIYFQGNSAPDKSGLPSDRFSAERTGGSVSTLTIQRTQQEDSAVYLCASSLSSTGGTEGYTFGSGTRLTVV.

CDR3 region: CASSSLAGGPVGTGELFF. The DNA of the CDR3 is TGCGCCAGCAGCTCATTAGCGGGAGGGCCGGTCGGCACCGGGGAGCTGTTTTTT. The rearrangement links TRBV4-3 to TRBJ2-2; 11 positions agree with TRBD2. Germline CDR1 reads LGHNA; CDR2 reads YSLEER. V was pared by 5 bases and J by 4 bases, with 12 bases of the junction left unmatched. The CDR3 consists of 18 residues.

The rearrangement uses TRBV5-4 and TRBJ2-3; D is ambiguous. Germline V gives CDR1 SGHNT, CDR2 YYREEE (reference sequence). This CDR3 comprises 13 residues. V was clipped by 5 bases and J by 1 base, with 8 bases between them. CDR3 in amino acids: CASRSTGTDTQYF. The CDR3 DNA reads as TGTGCCAGCAGGTCGACTGGCACAGATACGCAGTATTTT.

The chain has TRBV10-3 and TRBJ2-1; D is possibly TRBD2 (6 bases). Trimming removed 4 bases from V and 5 bases from J, with 12 bases in between. The CDR3 contains 14 residues. CDR1 and CDR2 from the germline V gene are ENHRY and SYGVKD. CDR3 in DNA: TGTGCCATCAGTGTTGCTAGCGTCGACAATGAGCAGTTCTTC. Its translation: CAISVASVDNEQFF.

J is TRBJ1-4 and V is TRBV3-1 (or the pseudogene TRBV3-2); TRBD1 is a possible D gene (6 bases). Deletions cut 4 bases from V and 4 bases from J, with 13 bases between. Looked up from germline, CDR1 is LGHDT and CDR2 is YNNKEL (reference sequence). This CDR3 contains 15 residues. CDR3 nucleotides: TGTGCCAGCAGCCCAACAGGGACCGTTAATGAAAAACTGTTTTTT. Translation gives CASSPTGTVNEKLFF.

This chain uses TRBV29-1 with TRBJ2-7; 8 bases are a match to TRBD2. The V gene end was trimmed by 6 bases and the J gene end by 6 bases; junction bases not matched to a gene: 13. Per germline, CDR1 SQVTM and CDR2 ANQGSEA. The CDR3 extends over 14 amino acids. The CDR3 DNA follows: TGCAGCGTATCGAGGATAGCGGGATTCTCCGAGCAGTACTTC. It encodes CSVSRIAGFSEQYF.

CDR3 sequence reads: CASRRGTAYGYTF. The DNA for the CDR3 is TGTGCCAGCAGACGCGGGACAGCCTATGGCTACACCTTC. V and J are TRBV12-3 or TRBV12-4 and TRBJ1-2, with 7 bases aligning to TRBD1. Trimming took 6 bases from V and 4 from J; bases not matched to a gene: 5. The CDR3 totals 13 residues.

The chain carries TRBV6-2 or TRBV6-3 and TRBJ2-7, with 11 bases matching TRBD2. The CDR3 runs 15 residues. V lost 5 bases and J lost 0; bases outside the gene matches: 3. The germline gives CDR1 MNHEY, CDR2 SVGEGT. This CDR3 reads CASSTGTSGSYEQYF. CDR3 sequence (DNA): TGTGCCAGCAGTACAGGGACTAGCGGCTCCTACGAGCAGTACTTC.